This T cell receptor (beta chain) emerged from a study of cytomegalovirus exposure and HLA in healthy donors. Study results and limitations: Being productive about 87% or about 30% of the time was typical of most TCR beta V segments in an earlier analysis. TCR beta V- and J-gene trimming was later associated with a missense DCLRE1C variant. In a later analysis, specific HLA alleles were associated with under 20,000 TCR beta sequences at a 0.05 false discovery rate.

A remark on this clone: Its antigen is still unknown.

The PCR had 60 Vbeta and 13 Jbeta primers. Measured with immunoSEQ multiplex PCR; TCRdb has only the in-frame clones, and not every one. The sample's table shows about 52,000 clones. The CDR3 is 13 residues long. Germline CDR1 MNHEY, CDR2 SVGAGI. Trimming removed 5 bases from V and 1 base from J, with 8 bases in between. The chain uses TRBV6-5 and TRBJ1-1; D remains unclear. The sequenced material came from PBMCs. The receptor's source is a woman aged 55-69 years in good health and CMV-seropositive. Here the CDR3 DNA reads TGTGCCAGCAGTCTCACACCGAACACTGAAGCTTTCTTT. Its translation: CASSLTPNTEAFF.